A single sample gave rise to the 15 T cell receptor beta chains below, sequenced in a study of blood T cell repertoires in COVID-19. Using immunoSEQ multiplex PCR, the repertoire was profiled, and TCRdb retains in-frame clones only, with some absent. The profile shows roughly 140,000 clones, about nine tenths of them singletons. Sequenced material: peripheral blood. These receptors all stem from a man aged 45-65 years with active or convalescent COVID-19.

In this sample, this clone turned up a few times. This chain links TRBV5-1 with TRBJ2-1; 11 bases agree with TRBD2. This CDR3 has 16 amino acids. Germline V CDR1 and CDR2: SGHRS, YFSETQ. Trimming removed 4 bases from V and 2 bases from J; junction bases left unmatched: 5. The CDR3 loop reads CASSQGTSGTYNEQFF. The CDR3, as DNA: TGCGCCAGCAGCCAGGGGACTAGCGGAACCTACAATGAGCAGTTCTTC.

CDR3 bases: TGTGCCAGCAGCGTGTCTAGCGCATCTTACAATGAGCAGTTCTTC. Translated: CASSVSSASYNEQFF. The chain recombines TRBV5-4 with TRBJ2-1, with a tentative D call TRBD2 (6 bases). The CDR3 extends over 15 amino acids. Germline-derived CDR1 and CDR2 are SGHNT and YYREEE (reference sequence). V lost 4 bases and J 4 bases, leaving 15 bases between the germline ends. The whole variable domain, remainder taken from reference TRBV5-4 and TRBJ2-1, is ETGVTQSPTHLIKTRGQQVTLRCSSQSGHNTVSWYQQALGQGPQFIFQYYREEENGRGNFPPRFSGLQFPNYSSELNVNALELDDSALYLCASSVSSASYNEQFFGPGTRLTVL.

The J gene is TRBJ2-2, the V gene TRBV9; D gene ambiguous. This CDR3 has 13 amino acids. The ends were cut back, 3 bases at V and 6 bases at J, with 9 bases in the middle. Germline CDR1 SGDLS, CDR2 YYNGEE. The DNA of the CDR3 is TGTGCCAGCAGCGCCCGCGTTTCCGGGGAGCTGTTTTTT. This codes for CASSARVSGELFF.

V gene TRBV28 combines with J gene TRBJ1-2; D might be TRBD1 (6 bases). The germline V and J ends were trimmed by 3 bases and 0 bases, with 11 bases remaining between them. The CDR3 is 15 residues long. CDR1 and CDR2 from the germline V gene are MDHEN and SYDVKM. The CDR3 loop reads CASSLWTATNYGYTF. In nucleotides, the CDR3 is TGTGCCAGCAGTTTGTGGACAGCTACTAACTATGGCTACACCTTC.

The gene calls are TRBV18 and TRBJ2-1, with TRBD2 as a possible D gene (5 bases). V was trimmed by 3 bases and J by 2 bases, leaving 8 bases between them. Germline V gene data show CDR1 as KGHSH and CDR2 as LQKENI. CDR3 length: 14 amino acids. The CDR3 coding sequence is TGTGCCAGCTCACCTAGCGCCACCTACAATGAGCAGTTCTTC. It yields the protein CASSPSATYNEQFF.

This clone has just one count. CDR3 coding DNA: TGTGCCTGGAGCTCCGGGACAGGAAGCACAGATACGCAGTATTTT. Protein sequence: CAWSSGTGSTDTQYF. This chain links TRBV30 with TRBJ2-3; 8 nucleotides line up with TRBD1. There are 15 residues in the CDR3. Trimming cost V 3 bases and J 0 bases; bases outside gene matches: 5. Germline V CDR1 and CDR2: GTSNPN, SVGIG (reference sequence).

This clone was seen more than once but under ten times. DNA of the CDR3: TGTGCCAGTAGTATAGCAACAACTAACTATGGCTACACCTTC. Its protein product is CASSIATTNYGYTF. The J gene is TRBJ1-2, the V gene TRBV19; no definite D call. V gave up 1 base and J gave up 0 bases, with 6 bases separating them. CDR3 size: 14 residues. Germline CDR1 reads LNHDA; CDR2 reads SQIVND (reference sequence).

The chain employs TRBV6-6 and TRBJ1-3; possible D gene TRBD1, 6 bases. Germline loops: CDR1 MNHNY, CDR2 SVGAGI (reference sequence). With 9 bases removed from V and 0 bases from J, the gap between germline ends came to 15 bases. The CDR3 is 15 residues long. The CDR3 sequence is CASREGGYSGNTIYF. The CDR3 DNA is TGTGCCAGTCGTGAAGGGGGATACTCTGGAAACACCATATATTTT.

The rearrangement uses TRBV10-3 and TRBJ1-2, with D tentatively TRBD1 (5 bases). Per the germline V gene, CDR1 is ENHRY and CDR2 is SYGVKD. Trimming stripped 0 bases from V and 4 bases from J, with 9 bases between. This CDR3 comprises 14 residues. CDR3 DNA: TGTGCCATCAGTGAGTCGACAAGGGGCTATGGCTACACCTTC. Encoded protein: CAISESTRGYGYTF.

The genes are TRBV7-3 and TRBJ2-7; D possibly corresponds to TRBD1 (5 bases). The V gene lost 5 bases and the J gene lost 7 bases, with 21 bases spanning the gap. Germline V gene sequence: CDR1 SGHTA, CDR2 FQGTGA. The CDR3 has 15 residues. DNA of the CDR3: TGTGCCAGCAGCCCCTCGGCAGGGTTCTTGGGGGAGCAGTACTTC. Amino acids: CASSPSAGFLGEQYF. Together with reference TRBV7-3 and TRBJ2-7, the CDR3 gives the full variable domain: GAGVSQTPSNKVTEKGKYVELRCDPISGHTALYWYRQSLGQGPEFLIYFQGTGAADDSGLPNDRFFAVRPEGSVSTLKIQRTERGDSAVYLCASSPSAGFLGEQYFGPGTRLTVT.

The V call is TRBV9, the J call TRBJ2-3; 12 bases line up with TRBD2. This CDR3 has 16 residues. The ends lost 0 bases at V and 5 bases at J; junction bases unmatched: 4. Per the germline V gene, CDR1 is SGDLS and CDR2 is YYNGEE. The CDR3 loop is CASSVGLAGELDTQYF. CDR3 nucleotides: TGTGCCAGCAGCGTAGGACTAGCGGGAGAATTAGATACGCAGTATTTT.

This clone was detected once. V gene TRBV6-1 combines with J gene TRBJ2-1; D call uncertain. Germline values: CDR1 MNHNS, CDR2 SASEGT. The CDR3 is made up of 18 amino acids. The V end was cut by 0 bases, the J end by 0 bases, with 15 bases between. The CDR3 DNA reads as TGTGCCAGCAGTGAAGCTCGCCGGCGATACAGCTCCTACAATGAGCAGTTCTTC. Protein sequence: CASSEARRRYSSYNEQFF.

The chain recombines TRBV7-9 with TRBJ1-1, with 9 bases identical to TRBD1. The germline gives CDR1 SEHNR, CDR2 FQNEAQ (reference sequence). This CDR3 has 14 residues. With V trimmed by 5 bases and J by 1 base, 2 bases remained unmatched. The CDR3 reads CASSRQGGNTEAFF. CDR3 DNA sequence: TGTGCCAGCAGCCGACAGGGGGGGAACACTGAAGCTTTCTTT. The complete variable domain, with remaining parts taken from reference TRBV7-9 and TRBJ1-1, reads DTGVSQNPRHKITKRGQNVTFRCDPISEHNRLYWYRQTLGQGPEFLTYFQNEAQLEKSRLLSDRFSAERPKGSFSTLEIQRTEQGDSAMYLCASSRQGGNTEAFFGQGTRLTVV.

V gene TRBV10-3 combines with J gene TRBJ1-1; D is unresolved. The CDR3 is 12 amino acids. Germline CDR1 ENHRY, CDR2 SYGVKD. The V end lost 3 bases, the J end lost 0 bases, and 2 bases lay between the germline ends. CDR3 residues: CAISDMNTEAFF. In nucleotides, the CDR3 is TGTGCCATCAGTGATATGAACACTGAAGCTTTCTTT.

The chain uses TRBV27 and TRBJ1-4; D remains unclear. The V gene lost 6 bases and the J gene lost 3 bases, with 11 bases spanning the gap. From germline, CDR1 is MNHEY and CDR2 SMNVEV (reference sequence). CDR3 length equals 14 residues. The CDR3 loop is CASRARPSNEKLFF. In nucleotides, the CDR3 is TGTGCCAGCAGGGCGAGGCCTTCTAATGAAAAACTGTTTTTT. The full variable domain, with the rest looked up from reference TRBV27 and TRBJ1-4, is EAQVTQNPRYLITVTGKKLTVTCSQNMNHEYMSWYRQDPGLGLRQIYYSMNVEVTDKGDVPEGYKVSRKEKRNFPLILESPSPNQTSLYFCASRARPSNEKLFFGSGTQLSVL.